Listed here are 17 T cell receptor beta chains from one sample, sequenced in a study of T cell changes during pregnancy in multiple sclerosis. Data came from immunoSEQ multiplex PCR; TCRdb stores just in-frame clones and leaves some out. The table records approximately 70,000 clones, roughly nine tenths of them present only once. Sequenced here: peripheral blood, sampled in the third trimester of pregnancy. Every receptor here comes from a female donor in good health, enrolled as a control in a pregnancy study.

The chain links TRBV30 to TRBJ1-1, with D unresolved. The V and J ends lost 2 bases and 1 base respectively, with 8 bases between them. The CDR3 extends over 13 amino acids. Germline values: CDR1 GTSNPN, CDR2 SVGIG (reference sequence). The CDR3 is CAWSPHRNTEAFF. The CDR3 coding sequence is TGTGCCTGGAGTCCTCACAGGAACACTGAAGCTTTCTTT.

The rearrangement links TRBV5-6 to TRBJ1-4; possibly TRBD1 for D (6 bases). The CDR3 is 13 amino acids. Germline lookup yields CDR1 SGHDT and CDR2 YYEEEE. Between the trimmed V and J ends, which lost 5 bases and 5 bases, there was a span of 10 bases. The DNA of the CDR3 is TGTGCCAGCAGGAGACAGGCCAATGAAAAACTGTTTTTT. Amino acid sequence: CASRRQANEKLFF. Using reference TRBV5-6 and TRBJ1-4 for the parts outside the CDR3, the full variable domain is DAGVTQSPTHLIKTRGQQVTLRCSPKSGHDTVSWYQQALGQGPQFIFQYYEEEERQRGNFPDRFSGHQFPNYSSELNVNALLLGDSALYLCASRRQANEKLFFGSGTQLSVL.

The CDR3 loop is CASSVPGRTSGPRGTYEQYF. The CDR3 DNA follows: TGTGCCAGCAGCGTCCCTGGGCGGACTAGCGGGCCTCGCGGAACCTACGAGCAGTACTTC. J is TRBJ2-7 and V is TRBV7-8; TRBD2 matches 11 bases. V dropped 5 bases and J dropped 2; count of bases not matched to a gene: 20. Germline lookup yields CDR1 SGHVS and CDR2 FQNEAQ. The CDR3 is 20 amino acids.

This clone came up once. The genes are TRBV27 and TRBJ2-5; the D gene is possibly TRBD1 (6 bases). V was shortened by 5 bases and J by 1 base, with 11 bases between the two germline ends. From germline, CDR1 is MNHEY and CDR2 SMNVEV (reference sequence). CDR3 length: 14 amino acids. The CDR3 loop is CASSPTDSQETQYF. CDR3 DNA sequence: TGTGCCAGCAGTCCCACGGACAGCCAAGAGACCCAGTACTTC.

The V gene is TRBV6-1, the J gene TRBJ1-2, with a weak D call TRBD1 (6 bases). CDR1 and CDR2 from the germline V gene are MNHNS and SASEGT. The CDR3 loop spans 13 amino acids. V shed 5 bases and J shed 3 bases, with 10 bases lying between them. Here the CDR3 DNA reads TGTGCCAGCAGTCACAGGGCGGACTATGGCTACACCTTC. This translates into CASSHRADYGYTF.

The chain employs TRBV6-5 and TRBJ2-7; TRBD2 agrees at 11 bases. V gave up 6 bases and J gave up 4 bases; unmatched junction bases: 5. This CDR3 has 14 amino acids. The V gene's germline CDR1 is MNHEY and CDR2 SVGAGI. The DNA of the CDR3 is TGTGCCAGCAGGGCTAGCGGGAGGCGGTACGAGCAGTACTTC. Its protein product is CASRASGRRYEQYF.

V and J are TRBV18 and TRBJ1-1; D not certain. This CDR3 comprises 14 residues. Germline V lookup: CDR1 KGHSH, CDR2 LQKENI. V dropped 3 bases and J dropped 4 bases, with 12 bases sitting between them. DNA of the CDR3: TGTGCCAGCTCACCCCCGGGCGGGAGCACTGAAGCTTTCTTT. Protein product: CASSPPGGSTEAFF.

The rearrangement links TRBV19 to TRBJ1-2, with D tentatively TRBD1 (5 bases). Deletions cut 7 bases from V and 4 bases from J, with 13 bases between. The CDR3 totals 13 residues. CDR1 and CDR2 (germline): LNHDA, SQIVND (reference sequence). The CDR3: CASNSPGLYGYTF. DNA of the CDR3: TGTGCCAGTAATTCCCCGGGACTCTATGGCTACACCTTC.

The rearrangement joins TRBV7-2 to TRBJ2-5, with a weak D call TRBD1 (6 bases). CDR3 length equals 14 residues. The germline V gene encodes CDR1 SGHTA and CDR2 FQGNSA. Deletions cut 4 bases from V and 1 base from J, with 10 bases between. The CDR3 DNA follows: TGTGCCAGCAGCTGGAACAGGGTCCAAGAGACCCAGTACTTC. It specifies CASSWNRVQETQYF.

V is TRBV6-5 and J is TRBJ1-6; possibly TRBD1 for D (6 bases). Trimming shortened V by 4 bases and J by 7 bases, and 11 bases separated the two germline ends. Germline CDR1 MNHEY, CDR2 SVGAGI. The CDR3 is made up of 14 amino acids. For the CDR3, the DNA is TGTGCCAGCAGTTCGGCAGGGGTAAATTCACCCCTCCACTTT. Translating it yields CASSSAGVNSPLHF.

The J gene is TRBJ1-4, the V gene TRBV6-6, with D uncertain. V gave up 6 bases and J gave up 0 bases, with 8 bases separating them. Germline loops: CDR1 MNHNY, CDR2 SVGAGI (reference sequence). CDR3 length equals 14 residues. CDR3 region: CASSPSSTNEKLFF. The DNA for the CDR3 is TGTGCCAGCAGCCCTAGCTCAACTAATGAAAAACTGTTTTTT.

The chain combines TRBV19 with TRBJ2-7; 7 nucleotides agree with TRBD1. Germline trimming cut 6 bases from V and 9 bases from J; bases unmatched to any gene: 8. The CDR3 runs to 12 residues. Germline V gene data show CDR1 as LNHDA and CDR2 as SQIVND (reference sequence). CDR3 sequence: CASRTPQGWQYF. The CDR3 DNA sequence: TGTGCCAGTAGGACACCACAGGGGTGGCAGTACTTC.

CDR3 coding DNA: TGTGCCACCGGACTAGTCACTATCTACGAGCAGTACTTC. Protein sequence: CATGLVTIYEQYF. The rearrangement links TRBV9 to TRBJ2-7; 7 nucleotides line up with TRBD2. CDR1 and CDR2 from the germline V gene are SGDLS and YYNGEE. J was trimmed by 3 bases and V by 9 bases; bases with no gene match: 9. This CDR3 contains 13 residues.

This chain links TRBV28 with TRBJ1-2, with D perhaps TRBD1 (6 bases). V gave up 8 bases and J gave up 5 bases, with 9 bases separating them. The germline CDR1 and CDR2 sequences are MDHEN and SYDVKM. This CDR3 has 11 amino acids. The CDR3 loop is CASSGDYGYTF. The DNA of the CDR3 is TGTGCCAGCTCAGGGGATTATGGCTACACCTTC.

V is TRBV27 and J is TRBJ2-5; D is unclear. The CDR3 runs 10 residues. Trimming left V 7 bases short and J 2 bases short, with 2 bases between. Per germline, CDR1 MNHEY and CDR2 SMNVEV (reference sequence). The CDR3 loop is CASTQETQYF. The DNA for the CDR3 is TGTGCCAGCACTCAAGAGACCCAGTACTTC.

This chain links TRBV5-1 with TRBJ1-1; D is unclear. Trimming removed 0 bases at V and 1 base at J, with 31 bases between. Germline CDR1 and CDR2: SGHRS and YFSETQ. The CDR3 sequence is 22 residues long. The CDR3 DNA sequence: TGCGCCAGCAGCTTGGCCGCCGGGGTCTCTACGGATCTTCAGCGCCCGAACACTGAAGCTTTCTTT. Encoded protein: CASSLAAGVSTDLQRPNTEAFF.

V and J are TRBV27 and TRBJ2-1; D is unclear. The CDR3 length is 14 residues. Per the germline V gene, CDR1 is MNHEY and CDR2 is SMNVEV (reference sequence). V was shortened by 5 bases and J by 2 bases, with 10 bases between the two germline ends. CDR3: CASSESPPYNEQFF. The CDR3 DNA sequence: TGTGCCAGCAGTGAAAGCCCACCCTACAATGAGCAGTTCTTC.